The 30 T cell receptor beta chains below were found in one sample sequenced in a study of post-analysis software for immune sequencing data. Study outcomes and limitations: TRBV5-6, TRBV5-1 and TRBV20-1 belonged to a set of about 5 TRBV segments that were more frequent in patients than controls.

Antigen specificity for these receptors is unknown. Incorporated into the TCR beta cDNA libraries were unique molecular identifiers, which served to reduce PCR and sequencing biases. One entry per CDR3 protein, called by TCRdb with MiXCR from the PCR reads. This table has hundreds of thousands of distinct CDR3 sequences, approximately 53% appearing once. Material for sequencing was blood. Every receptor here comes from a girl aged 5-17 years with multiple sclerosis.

CDR3 residues: CASPGRTGGTDTQYF. CDR3 nucleotide sequence: TGTGCCAGCCCCGGTCGGACAGGGGGAACAGATACGCAGTATTTT. The genes are TRBV27 and TRBJ2-3; 10 nucleotides align to TRBD1. The CDR3 sequence is 15 residues long. Germline assignment: CDR1 MNHEY and CDR2 SMNVEV (reference sequence). Losses at the gene ends were 8 bases for V and 3 bases for J; bases not matched to a gene: 8.

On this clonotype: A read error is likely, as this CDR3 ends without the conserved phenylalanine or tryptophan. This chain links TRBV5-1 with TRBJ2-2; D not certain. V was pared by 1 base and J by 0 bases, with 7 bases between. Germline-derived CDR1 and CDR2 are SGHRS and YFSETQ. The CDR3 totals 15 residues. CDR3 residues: CASSLNSANTGELFC. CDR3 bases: TGCGCCAGCAGCTTGAATTCCGCGAACACCGGGGAGCTGTTTTGT.

CDR3: CASSYTGQASYEQYF. The CDR3 DNA reads as TGTGCCAGCAGCTATACCGGACAGGCCTCCTACGAGCAGTACTTC. The V call is TRBV6-5, the J call TRBJ2-7, with 7 bases matching TRBD1. The CDR3 spans 15 residues. Germline CDR1 is MNHEY and CDR2 is SVGAGI. With 6 bases clipped from V and 0 bases from J, the junction kept 8 bases outside the gene matches.

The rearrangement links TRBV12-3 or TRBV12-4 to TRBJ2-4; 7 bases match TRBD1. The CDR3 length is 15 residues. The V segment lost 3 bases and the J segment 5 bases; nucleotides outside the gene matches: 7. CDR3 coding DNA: TGTGCCAGCAGTTTCCTCGTAGGGACAGAAAACATTCAGTACTTC. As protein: CASSFLVGTENIQYF.

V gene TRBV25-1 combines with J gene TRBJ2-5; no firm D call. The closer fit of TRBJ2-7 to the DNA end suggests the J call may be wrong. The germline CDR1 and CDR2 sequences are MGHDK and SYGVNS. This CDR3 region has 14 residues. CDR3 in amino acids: CASSEPGIQAEQYF. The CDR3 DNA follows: TGTGCCAGCAGTGAACCTGGCATCCAGGCCGAGCAGTACTTC.

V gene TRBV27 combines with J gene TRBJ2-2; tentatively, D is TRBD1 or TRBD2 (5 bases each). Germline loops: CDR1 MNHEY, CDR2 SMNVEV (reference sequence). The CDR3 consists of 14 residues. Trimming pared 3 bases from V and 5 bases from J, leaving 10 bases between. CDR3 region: CASSFHGATGELFF. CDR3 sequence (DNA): TGTGCCAGCAGTTTTCACGGGGCGACCGGGGAGCTGTTTTTT.

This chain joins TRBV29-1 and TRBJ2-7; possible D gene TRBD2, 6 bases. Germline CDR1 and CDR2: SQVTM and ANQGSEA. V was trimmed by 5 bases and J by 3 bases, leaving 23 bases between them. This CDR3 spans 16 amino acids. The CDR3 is CSVPSGATRLDYEQYF. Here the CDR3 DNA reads TGCAGCGTTCCTTCGGGAGCAACACGGCTGGACTACGAGCAGTACTTC.

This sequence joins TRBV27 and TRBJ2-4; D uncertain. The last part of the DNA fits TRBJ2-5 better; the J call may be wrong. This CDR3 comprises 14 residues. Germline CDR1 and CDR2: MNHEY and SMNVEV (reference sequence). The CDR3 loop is CASSPANSEETQYF. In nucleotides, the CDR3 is TGTGCCAGCAGTCCCGCTAACAGTGAAGAGACCCAGTACTTC.

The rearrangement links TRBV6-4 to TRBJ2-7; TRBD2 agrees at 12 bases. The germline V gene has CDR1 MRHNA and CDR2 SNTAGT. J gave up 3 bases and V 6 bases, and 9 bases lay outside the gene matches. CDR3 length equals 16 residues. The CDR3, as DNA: TGTGCCAGCAGAAAAGGACTAGCGGGATTGTTCTACGAGCAGTACTTC. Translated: CASRKGLAGLFYEQYF.

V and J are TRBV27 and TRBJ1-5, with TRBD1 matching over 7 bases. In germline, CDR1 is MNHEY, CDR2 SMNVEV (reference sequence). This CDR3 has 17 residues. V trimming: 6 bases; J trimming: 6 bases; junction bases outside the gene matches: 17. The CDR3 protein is CASRPIGVGQVTQPQHF. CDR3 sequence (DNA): TGTGCCAGCAGACCCATCGGCGTTGGACAGGTTACTCAGCCCCAGCATTTT.

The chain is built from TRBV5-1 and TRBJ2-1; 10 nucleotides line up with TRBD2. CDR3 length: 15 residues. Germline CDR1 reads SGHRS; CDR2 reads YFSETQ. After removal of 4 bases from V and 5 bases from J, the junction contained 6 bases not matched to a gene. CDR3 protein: CASSDGLAGDNEQFF. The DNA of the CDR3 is TGCGCCAGCAGCGATGGGCTAGCGGGAGACAATGAGCAGTTCTTC.

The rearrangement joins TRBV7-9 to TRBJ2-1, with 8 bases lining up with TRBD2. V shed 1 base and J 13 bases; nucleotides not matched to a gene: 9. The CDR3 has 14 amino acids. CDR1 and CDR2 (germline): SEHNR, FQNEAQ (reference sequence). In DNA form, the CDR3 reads TGTGCCAGCAGCTTAGACCAGCGGGAGTCCCAACAGTTCTTC. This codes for CASSLDQRESQQFF.

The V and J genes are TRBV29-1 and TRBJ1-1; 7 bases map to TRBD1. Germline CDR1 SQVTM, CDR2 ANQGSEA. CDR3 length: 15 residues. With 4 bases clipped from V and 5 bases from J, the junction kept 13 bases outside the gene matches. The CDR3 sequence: CSVGVTGPRRTEAFF. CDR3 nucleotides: TGCAGCGTTGGGGTGACAGGGCCACGGAGGACTGAAGCTTTCTTT.

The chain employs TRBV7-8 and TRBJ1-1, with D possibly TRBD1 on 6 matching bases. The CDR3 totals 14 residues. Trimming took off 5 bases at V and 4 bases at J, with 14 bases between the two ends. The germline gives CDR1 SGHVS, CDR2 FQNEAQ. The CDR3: CASSVTGRATEAFF. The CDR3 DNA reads TGTGCCAGCAGCGTTACAGGGAGGGCCACTGAAGCTTTCTTT.

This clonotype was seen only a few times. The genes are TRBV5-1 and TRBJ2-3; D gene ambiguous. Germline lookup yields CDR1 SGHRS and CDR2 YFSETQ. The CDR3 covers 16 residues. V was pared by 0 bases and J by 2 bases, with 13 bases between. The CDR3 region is CASSLGRSPSTDTQYF. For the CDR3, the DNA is TGCGCCAGCAGCTTGGGGCGCAGTCCTTCCACAGATACGCAGTATTTT.

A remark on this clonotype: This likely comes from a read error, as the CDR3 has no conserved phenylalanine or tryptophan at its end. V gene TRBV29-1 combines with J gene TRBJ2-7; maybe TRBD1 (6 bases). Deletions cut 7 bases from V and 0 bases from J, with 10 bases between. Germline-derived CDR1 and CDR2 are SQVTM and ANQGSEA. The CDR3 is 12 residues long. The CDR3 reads CSAGQSSYEQYS. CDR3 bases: TGCAGCGCCGGACAGAGCTCCTACGAGCAGTACTCC.

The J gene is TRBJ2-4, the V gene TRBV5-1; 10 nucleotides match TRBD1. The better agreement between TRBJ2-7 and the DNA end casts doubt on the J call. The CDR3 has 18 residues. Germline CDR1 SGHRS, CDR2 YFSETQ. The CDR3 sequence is CASSFSLAVGQGFYEQYF. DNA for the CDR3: TGCGCCAGCAGCTTTTCTCTCGCAGTGGGACAGGGGTTTTACGAGCAGTACTTC.

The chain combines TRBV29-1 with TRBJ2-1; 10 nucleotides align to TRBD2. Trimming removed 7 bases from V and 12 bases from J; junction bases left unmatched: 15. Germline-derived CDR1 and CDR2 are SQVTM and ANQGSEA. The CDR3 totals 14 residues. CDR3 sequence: CSALAGALTNGQFF. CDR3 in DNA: TGCAGCGCCCTAGCGGGGGCTTTGACGAACGGGCAGTTCTTC.

The CDR3 protein is CASSPSEAGGPGTQYF. The CDR3 nucleotides read TGTGCCAGCAGCCCCTCCGAAGCGGGAGGGCCGGGCACGCAGTATTTT. The rearrangement joins TRBV4-2 to TRBJ2-3; 10 bases fit TRBD2. The germline gives CDR1 LGHNA, CDR2 YNFKEQ. The CDR3 has 16 amino acids. After removal of 4 bases from V and 9 bases from J, the junction contained 13 bases not matched to a gene.

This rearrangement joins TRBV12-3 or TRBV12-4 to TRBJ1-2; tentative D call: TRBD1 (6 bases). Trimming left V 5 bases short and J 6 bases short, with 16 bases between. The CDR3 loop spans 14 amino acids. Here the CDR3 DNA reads TGTGCCAGCAGTACCCAGGGACAACCCAATGGCTACACCTTC. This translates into CASSTQGQPNGYTF.

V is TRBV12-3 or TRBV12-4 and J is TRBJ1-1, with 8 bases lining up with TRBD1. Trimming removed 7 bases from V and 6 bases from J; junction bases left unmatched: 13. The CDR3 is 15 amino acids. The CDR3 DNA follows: TGTGCCAGCACCAAACGAGGGACAGGATCGGCTGAAGCTTTCTTT. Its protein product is CASTKRGTGSAEAFF.

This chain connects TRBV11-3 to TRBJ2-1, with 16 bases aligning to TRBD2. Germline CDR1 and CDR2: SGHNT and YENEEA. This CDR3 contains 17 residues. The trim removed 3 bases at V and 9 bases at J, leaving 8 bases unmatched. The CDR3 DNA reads TGTGCCAGCAGCTTGGGACTAGCGGGGGGGCCGTTTCGTGAGCAGTTCTTC. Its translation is CASSLGLAGGPFREQFF.

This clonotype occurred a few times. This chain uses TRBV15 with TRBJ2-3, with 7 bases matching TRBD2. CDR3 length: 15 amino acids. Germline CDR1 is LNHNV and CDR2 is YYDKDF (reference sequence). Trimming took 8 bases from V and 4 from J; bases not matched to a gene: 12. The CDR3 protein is CATSSGRGLSDTQYF. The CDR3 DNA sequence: TGTGCCACCTCCTCGGGGCGGGGGTTGTCAGATACGCAGTATTTT.

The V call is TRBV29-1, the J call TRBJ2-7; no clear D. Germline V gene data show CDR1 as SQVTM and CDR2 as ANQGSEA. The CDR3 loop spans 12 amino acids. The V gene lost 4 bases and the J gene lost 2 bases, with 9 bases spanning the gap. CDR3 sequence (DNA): TGCAGCGTTGGGTCCAGGCCCTACGAGCAGTACTTC. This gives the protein CSVGSRPYEQYF.

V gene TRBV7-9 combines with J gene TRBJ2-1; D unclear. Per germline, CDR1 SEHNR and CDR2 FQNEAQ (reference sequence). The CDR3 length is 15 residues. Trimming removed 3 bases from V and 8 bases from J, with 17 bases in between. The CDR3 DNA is TGTGCCAGCAGCTTTAAGCGACTCCCGGGCGATGAGCAGTTCTTC. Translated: CASSFKRLPGDEQFF.

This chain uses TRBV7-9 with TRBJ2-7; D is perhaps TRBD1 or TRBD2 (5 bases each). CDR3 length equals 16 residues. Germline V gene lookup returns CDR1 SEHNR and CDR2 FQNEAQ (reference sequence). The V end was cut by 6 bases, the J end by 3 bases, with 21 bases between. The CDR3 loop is CASSLWGARDYYEQYF. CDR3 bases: TGTGCCAGCAGTTTGTGGGGCGCACGGGATTACTACGAGCAGTACTTC.

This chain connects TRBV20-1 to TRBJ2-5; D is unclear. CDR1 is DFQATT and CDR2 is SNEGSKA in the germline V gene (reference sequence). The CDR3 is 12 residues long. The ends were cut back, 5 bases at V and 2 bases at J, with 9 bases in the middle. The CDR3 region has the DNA TGCAGTGCTGTCGGACGGCAAGAGACCCAGTACTTC. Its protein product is CSAVGRQETQYF.

The CDR3, as DNA: TGCGCCAGCACCAGGGAGGGGGGGAACATTCAGTACTTC. It encodes CASTREGGNIQYF. The chain links TRBV5-1 to TRBJ2-4, with TRBD2 as a possible D gene (7 bases). V was shortened by 6 bases and J by 7 bases, with 14 bases between the two germline ends. The CDR3 spans 13 residues. The germline CDR1 and CDR2 sequences are SGHRS and YFSETQ. Complete variable domain (other parts from reference TRBV5-1 and TRBJ2-4): KAGVTQTPRYLIKTRGQQVTLSCSPISGHRSVSWYQQTPGQGLQFLFEYFSETQRNKGNFPGRFSGRQFSNSRSEMNVSTLELGDSALYLCASTREGGNIQYFGAGTRLSVL.

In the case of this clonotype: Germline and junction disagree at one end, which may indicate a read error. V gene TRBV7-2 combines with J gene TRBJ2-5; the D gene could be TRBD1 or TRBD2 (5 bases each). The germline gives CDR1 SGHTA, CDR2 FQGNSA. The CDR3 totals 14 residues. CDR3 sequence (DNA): TGTGCCAGCAGCTTATCCAGGGACCAGGAGACCCAGTACTTC. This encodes CASSLSRDQETQYF.

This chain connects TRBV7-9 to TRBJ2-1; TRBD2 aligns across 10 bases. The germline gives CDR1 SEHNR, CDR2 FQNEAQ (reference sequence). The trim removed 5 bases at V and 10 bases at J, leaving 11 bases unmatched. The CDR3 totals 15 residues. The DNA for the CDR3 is TGTGCCAGCAGCGCCCGACGCAGCGGGAGGGCCGAGCAGTTCTTC. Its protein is CASSARRSGRAEQFF.